This T cell receptor beta chain was recovered during a study of shared clonotypes between healthy human individuals. Trimming pared 10 bases from V and 6 bases from J, leaving 22 bases between. There are 14 residues in the CDR3. CD45RO-negative, CCR7-selected cells formed the naive CD8 fraction, which excluded terminally differentiated effector memory CD45RA+ cells. Assay: immunoSEQ multiplex PCR; the TCRdb copy retains only in-frame clones and omits some. This sample has millions of clones, with about 95% found just once. V is TRBV6-7 and J is TRBJ2-7, with D possibly matching TRBD2 (5 bases). TRBV6-7 is an ORF, with its function uncertain. The source is a man aged 18 to 30 in good health. The sequencing sample was made of naive CD8+ T cells sorted from blood. The CDR3 sequence: CAIPSRGSRFEQYF. The CDR3 DNA reads as TGTGCCATTCCCTCTCGGGGTAGCCGGTTCGAGCAGTACTTC.